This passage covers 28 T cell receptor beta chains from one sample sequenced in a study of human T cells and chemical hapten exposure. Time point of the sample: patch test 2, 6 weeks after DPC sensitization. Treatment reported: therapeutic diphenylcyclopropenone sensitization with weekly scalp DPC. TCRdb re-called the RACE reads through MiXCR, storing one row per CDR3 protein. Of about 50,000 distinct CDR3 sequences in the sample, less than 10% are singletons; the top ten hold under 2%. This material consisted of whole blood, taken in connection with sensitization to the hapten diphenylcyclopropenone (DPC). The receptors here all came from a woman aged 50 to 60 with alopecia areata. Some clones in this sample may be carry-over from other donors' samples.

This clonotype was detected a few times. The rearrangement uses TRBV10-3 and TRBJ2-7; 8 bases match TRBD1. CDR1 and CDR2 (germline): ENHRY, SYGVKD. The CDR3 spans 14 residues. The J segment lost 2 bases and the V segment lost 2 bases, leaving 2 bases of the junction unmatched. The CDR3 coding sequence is TGTGCCATCAGTGAGGGACAGGGCCCCTACGAGCAGTACTTC. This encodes CAISEGQGPYEQYF.

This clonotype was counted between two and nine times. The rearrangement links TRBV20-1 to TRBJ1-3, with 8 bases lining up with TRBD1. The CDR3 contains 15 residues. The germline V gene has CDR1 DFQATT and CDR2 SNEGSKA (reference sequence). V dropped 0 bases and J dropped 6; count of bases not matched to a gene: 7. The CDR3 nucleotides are TGCAGTGCTAGAGATCGTAAGACAGGGGAAAACACCATATATTTT. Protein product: CSARDRKTGENTIYF.

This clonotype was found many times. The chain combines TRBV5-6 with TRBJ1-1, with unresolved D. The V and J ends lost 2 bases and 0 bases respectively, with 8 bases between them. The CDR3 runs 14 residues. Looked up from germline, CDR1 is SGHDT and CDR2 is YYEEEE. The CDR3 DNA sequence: TGTGCCAGCAGCTTCGCAGATCTGAACACTGAAGCTTTCTTT. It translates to CASSFADLNTEAFF. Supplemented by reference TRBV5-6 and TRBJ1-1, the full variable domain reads DAGVTQSPTHLIKTRGQQVTLRCSPKSGHDTVSWYQQALGQGPQFIFQYYEEEERQRGNFPDRFSGHQFPNYSSELNVNALLLGDSALYLCASSFADLNTEAFFGQGTRLTVV.

The CDR3 nucleotides read TGTGCCAGCAGTCTACAGGGTTACAATCAGCCCCAGCATTTT. Translating gives CASSLQGYNQPQHF. The chain couples TRBV28 to TRBJ1-5; tentatively, D is TRBD1 (6 bases). Trimming left V 5 bases short and J 3 bases short, with 11 bases between. The CDR3 contains 14 residues. Germline lookup yields CDR1 MDHEN and CDR2 SYDVKM.

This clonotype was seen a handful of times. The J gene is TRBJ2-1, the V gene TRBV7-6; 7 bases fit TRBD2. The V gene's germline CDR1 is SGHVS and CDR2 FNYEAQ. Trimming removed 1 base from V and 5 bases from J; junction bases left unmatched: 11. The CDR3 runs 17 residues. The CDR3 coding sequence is TGTGCCAGCAGCTTAGGTACTCGCGGGAGATCTCACAATGAGCAGTTCTTC. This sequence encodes CASSLGTRGRSHNEQFF. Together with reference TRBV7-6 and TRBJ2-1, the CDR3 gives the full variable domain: GAGVSQSPRYKVTKRGQDVALRCDPISGHVSLYWYRQALGQGPEFLTYFNYEAQQDKSGLPNDRFSAERPEGSISTLTIQRTEQRDSAMYRCASSLGTRGRSHNEQFFGPGTRLTVL.

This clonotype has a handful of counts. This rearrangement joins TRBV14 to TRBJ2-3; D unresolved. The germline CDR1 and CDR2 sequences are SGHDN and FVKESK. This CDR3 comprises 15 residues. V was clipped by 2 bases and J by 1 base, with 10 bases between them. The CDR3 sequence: CASSQQDHRTDTQYF. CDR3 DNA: TGTGCCAGCAGCCAACAGGACCACCGCACAGATACGCAGTATTTT.

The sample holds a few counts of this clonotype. For the CDR3, the DNA is TGCAGTGCAACGGACTTGTCCAGCTACGAGCAGTACTTC. Its protein is CSATDLSSYEQYF. V and J are TRBV20-1 and TRBJ2-7; D possibly corresponds to TRBD2 (5 bases). The CDR3 is 13 amino acids. The germline V gene has CDR1 DFQATT and CDR2 SNEGSKA (reference sequence). Trimming stripped 6 bases from V and 3 bases from J, with 15 bases between.

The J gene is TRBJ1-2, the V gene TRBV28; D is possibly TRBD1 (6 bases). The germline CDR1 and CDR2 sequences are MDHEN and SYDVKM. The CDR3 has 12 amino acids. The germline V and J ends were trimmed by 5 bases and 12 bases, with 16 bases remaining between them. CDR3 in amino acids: CASSPPGTLHTF. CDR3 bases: TGTGCCAGCAGTCCCCCGGGGACACTCCACACCTTC.

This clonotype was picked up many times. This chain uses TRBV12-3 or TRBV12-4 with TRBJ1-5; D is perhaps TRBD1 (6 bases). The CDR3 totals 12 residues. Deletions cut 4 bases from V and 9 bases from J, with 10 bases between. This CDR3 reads CASSSGERPQHF. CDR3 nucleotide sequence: TGTGCCAGCAGTTCAGGGGAACGGCCCCAGCATTTT.

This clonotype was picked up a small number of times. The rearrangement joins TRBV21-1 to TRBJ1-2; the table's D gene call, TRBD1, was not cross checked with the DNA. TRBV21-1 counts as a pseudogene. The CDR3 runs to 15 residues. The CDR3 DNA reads TGTGCCAGCAGCAAAGAACAGGTTCGGCAAGGAGGCTACACCTTC. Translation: CASSKEQVRQGGYTF.

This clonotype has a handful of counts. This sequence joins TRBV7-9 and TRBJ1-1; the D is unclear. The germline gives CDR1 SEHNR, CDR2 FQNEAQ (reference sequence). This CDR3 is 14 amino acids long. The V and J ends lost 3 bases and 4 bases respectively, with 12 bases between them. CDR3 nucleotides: TGTGCCAGCAGCTTTGGTTCGGGAGTCACTGAAGCTTTCTTT. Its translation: CASSFGSGVTEAFF.

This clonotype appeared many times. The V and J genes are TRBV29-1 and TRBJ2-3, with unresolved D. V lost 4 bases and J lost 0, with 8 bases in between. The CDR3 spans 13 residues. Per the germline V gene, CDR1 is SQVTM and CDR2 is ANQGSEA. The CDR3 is CSVGTYSTDTQYF. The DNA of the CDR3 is TGCAGCGTTGGAACCTACAGCACAGATACGCAGTATTTT.

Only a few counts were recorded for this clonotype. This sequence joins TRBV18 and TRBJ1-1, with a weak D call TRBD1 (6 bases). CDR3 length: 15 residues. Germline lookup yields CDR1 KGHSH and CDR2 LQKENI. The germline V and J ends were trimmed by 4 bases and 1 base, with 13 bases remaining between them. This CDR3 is CASSLAGTSNTEAFF. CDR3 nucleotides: TGTGCCAGCTCACTGGCCGGGACATCGAACACTGAAGCTTTCTTT.

The CDR3: CSARHSTGLKNSPLHF. Here the CDR3 DNA reads TGCAGTGCTAGACACTCGACAGGGTTAAAGAATTCACCCCTCCACTTT. The chain joins TRBV20-1 to TRBJ1-6; 7 positions match TRBD1. V was clipped by 2 bases and J by 7 bases; unmatched bases: 11. The CDR3 consists of 16 residues. Germline loops: CDR1 DFQATT, CDR2 SNEGSKA (reference sequence).

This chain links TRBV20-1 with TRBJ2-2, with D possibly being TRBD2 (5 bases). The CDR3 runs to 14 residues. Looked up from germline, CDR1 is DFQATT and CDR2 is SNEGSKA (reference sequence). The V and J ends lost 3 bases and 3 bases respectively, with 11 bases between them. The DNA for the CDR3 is TGCAGTGCTAGCGGATTTAGCGACACCGGGGAGCTGTTTTTT. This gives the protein CSASGFSDTGELFF.

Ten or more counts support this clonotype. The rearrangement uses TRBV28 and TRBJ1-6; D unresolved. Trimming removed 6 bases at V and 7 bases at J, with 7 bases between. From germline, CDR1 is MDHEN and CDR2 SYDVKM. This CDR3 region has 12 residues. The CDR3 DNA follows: TGTGCCAGCAGACGGGTAAATTCACCCCTCCACTTT. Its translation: CASRRVNSPLHF. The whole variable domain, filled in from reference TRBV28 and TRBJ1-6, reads DVKVTQSSRYLVKRTGEKVFLECVQDMDHENMFWYRQDPGLGLRLIYFSYDVKMKEKGDIPEGYSVSREKKERFSLILESASTNQTSMYLCASRRVNSPLHFGNGTRLTVT.

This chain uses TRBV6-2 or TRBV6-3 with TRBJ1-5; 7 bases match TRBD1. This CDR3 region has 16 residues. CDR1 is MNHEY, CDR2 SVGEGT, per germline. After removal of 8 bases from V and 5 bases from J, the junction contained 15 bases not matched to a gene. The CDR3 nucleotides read TGTGCCAGCTCTTACGGGGTAGGGGGCCCCTATCAGCCCCAGCATTTT. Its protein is CASSYGVGGPYQPQHF.

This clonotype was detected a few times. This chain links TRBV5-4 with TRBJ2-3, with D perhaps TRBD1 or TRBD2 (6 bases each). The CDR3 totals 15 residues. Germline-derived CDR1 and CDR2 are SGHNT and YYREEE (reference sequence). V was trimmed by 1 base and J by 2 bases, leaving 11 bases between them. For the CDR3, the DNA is TGTGCCAGCAGCTTGTTTGGGGGGCCCACAGATACGCAGTATTTT. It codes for CASSLFGGPTDTQYF.

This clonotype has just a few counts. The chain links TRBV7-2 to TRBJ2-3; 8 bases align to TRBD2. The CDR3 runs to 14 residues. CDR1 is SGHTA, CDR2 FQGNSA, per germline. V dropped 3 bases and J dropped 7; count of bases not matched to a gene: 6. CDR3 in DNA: TGTGCCAGCAGCTTGGGACTAGAGACAAATACGCAGTATTTT. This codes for CASSLGLETNTQYF.

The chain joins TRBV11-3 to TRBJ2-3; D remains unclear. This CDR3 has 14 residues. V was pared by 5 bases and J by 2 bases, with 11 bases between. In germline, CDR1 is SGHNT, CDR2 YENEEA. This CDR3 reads CASSEDGYTDTQYF. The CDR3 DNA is TGTGCCAGCAGCGAGGACGGTTACACAGATACGCAGTATTTT.

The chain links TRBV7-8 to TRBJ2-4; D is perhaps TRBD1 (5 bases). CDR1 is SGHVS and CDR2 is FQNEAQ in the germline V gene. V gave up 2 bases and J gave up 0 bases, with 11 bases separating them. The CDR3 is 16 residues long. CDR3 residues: CASSLTGLLAKNIQYF. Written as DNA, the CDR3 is TGTGCCAGCAGCTTAACAGGCTTGCTAGCCAAAAACATTCAGTACTTC.

As DNA, the CDR3 is TGCGCCAGCAGCCATCGGACGGGCGGCCACGAGCAGTACTTC. It codes for CASSHRTGGHEQYF. J is TRBJ2-7 and V is TRBV4-1; D is unresolved. Per germline, CDR1 MGHRA and CDR2 YSYEKL. V was trimmed by 3 bases and J by 5 bases, leaving 14 bases between them. The CDR3 contains 14 residues.

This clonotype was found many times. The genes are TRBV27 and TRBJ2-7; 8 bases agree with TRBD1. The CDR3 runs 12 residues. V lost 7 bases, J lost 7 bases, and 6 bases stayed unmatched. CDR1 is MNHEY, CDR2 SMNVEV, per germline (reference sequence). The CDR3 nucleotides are TGTGCCAGCATGACAGGGGTAGGGGAGCAGTACTTC. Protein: CASMTGVGEQYF.

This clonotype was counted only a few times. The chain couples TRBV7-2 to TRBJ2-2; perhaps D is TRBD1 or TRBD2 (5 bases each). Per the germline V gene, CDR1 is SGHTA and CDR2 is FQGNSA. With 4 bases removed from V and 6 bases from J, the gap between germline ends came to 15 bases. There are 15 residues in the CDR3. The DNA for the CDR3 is TGTGCCAGCAGCTCTGGGGGTATAAAGGCCGGGGAGCTGTTTTTT. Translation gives CASSSGGIKAGELFF.

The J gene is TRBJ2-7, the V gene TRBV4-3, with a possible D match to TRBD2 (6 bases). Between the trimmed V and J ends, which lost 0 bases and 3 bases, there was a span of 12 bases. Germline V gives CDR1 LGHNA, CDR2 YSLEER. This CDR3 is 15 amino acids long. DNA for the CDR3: TGCGCCAGCAGCCAAGAAGCGCGGGGCTACTACGAGCAGTACTTC. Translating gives CASSQEARGYYEQYF.

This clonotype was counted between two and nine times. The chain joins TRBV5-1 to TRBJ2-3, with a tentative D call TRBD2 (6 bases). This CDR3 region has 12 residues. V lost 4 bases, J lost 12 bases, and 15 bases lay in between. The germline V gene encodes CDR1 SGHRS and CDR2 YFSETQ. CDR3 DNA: TGCGCCAGCAGCACGCGACTAGGCCGCCAGTATTTT. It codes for CASSTRLGRQYF.

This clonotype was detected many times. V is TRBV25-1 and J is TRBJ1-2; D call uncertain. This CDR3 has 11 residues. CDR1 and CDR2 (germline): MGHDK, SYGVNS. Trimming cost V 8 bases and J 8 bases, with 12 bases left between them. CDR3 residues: CASGETGGYTF. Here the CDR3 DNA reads TGTGCCAGCGGGGAAACTGGAGGCTACACCTTC.

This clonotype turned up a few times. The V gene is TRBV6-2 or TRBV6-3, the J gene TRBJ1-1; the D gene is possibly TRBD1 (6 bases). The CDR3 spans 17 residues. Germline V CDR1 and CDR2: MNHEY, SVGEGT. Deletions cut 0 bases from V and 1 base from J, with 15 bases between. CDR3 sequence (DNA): TGTGCCAGCAGTTACTCGGCCATACAGGGTACGAACACTGAAGCTTTCTTT. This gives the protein CASSYSAIQGTNTEAFF.